This T cell receptor beta chain comes out of a study of cytomegalovirus exposure and HLA in healthy donors. PCR primers comprised 60 Vbeta and 13 Jbeta primers. Sequencing was performed with immunoSEQ multiplex PCR; in TCRdb, only in-frame clones are kept and a portion is missing. Of approximately 110,000 clones listed, more than 65% were seen once; the top ten hold around 13%. Germline assignment: CDR1 MNHEY and CDR2 SVGAGI. Trimming stripped 8 bases from V and 10 bases from J, with 14 bases between. The CDR3 runs 12 residues. The sample taken for sequencing was PBMCs. This rearrangement joins TRBV6-5 to TRBJ1-4; the D gene is possibly TRBD1 (5 bases). This receptor was taken from a woman aged 40-49 years in good health and CMV-seropositive. The CDR3 DNA follows: TGTGCCAGCCTTGGGGCCGATGGAAAACTGTTTTTT. Translation gives CASLGADGKLFF.